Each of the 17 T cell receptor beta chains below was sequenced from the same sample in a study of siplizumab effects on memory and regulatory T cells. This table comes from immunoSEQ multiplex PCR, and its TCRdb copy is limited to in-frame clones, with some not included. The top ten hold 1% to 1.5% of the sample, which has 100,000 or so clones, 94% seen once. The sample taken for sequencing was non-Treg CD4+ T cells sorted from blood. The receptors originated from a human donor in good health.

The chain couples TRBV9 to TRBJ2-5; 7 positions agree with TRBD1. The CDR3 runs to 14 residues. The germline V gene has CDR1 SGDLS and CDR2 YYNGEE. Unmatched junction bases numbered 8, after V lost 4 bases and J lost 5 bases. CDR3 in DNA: TGTGCCAGCAGCCGGGACAGCAGATGGGAGACCCAGTACTTC. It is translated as CASSRDSRWETQYF.

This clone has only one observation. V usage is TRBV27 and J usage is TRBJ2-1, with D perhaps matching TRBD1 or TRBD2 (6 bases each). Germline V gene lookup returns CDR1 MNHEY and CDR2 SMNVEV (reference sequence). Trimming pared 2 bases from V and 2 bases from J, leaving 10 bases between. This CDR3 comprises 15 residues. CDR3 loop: CASSLSRGAYNEQFF. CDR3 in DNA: TGTGCCAGCAGTTTAAGTAGGGGGGCCTACAATGAGCAGTTCTTC.

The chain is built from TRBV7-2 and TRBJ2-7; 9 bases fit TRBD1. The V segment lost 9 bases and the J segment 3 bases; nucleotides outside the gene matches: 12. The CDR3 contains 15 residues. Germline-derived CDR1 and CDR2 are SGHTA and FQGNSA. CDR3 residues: CASSAGTGIVYEQYF. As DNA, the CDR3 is TGTGCCAGTTCGGCCGGGACAGGGATAGTCTACGAGCAGTACTTC. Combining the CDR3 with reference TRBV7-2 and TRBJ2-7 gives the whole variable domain GAGVSQSPSNKVTEKGKDVELRCDPISGHTALYWYRQSLGQGLEFLIYFQGNSAPDKSGLPSDRFSAERTGGSVSTLTIQRTQQEDSAVYLCASSAGTGIVYEQYFGPGTRLTVT.

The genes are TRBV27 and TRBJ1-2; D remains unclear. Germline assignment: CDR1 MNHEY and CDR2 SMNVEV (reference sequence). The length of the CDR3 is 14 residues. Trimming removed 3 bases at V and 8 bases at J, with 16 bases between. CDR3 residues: CASSFTPSGLGYTF. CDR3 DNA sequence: TGTGCCAGCAGTTTCACACCAAGTGGCCTAGGCTACACCTTC.

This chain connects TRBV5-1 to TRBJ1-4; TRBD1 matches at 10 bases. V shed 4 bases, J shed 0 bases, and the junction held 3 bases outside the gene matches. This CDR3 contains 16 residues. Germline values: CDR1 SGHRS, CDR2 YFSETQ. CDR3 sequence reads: CASSPGQGATNEKLFF. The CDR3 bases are TGCGCCAGCAGCCCAGGACAGGGGGCAACTAATGAAAAACTGTTTTTT.

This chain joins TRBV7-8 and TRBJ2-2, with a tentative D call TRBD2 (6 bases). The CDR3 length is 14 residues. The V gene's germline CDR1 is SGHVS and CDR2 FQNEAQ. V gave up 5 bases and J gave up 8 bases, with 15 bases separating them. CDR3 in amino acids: CASSPRDSLGELFF. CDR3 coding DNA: TGTGCCAGCAGCCCCCGGGACTCTCTTGGGGAGCTGTTTTTT.

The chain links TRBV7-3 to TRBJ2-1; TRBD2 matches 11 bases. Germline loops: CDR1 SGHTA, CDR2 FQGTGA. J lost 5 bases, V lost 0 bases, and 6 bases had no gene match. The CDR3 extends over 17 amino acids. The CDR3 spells CASSLTPDSGRDNEQFF. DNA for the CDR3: TGTGCCAGCAGCTTAACGCCTGATAGCGGGAGGGACAATGAGCAGTTCTTC.

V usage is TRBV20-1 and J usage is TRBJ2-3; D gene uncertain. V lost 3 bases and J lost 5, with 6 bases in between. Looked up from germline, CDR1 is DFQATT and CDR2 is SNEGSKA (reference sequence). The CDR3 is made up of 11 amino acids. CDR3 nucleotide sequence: TGCAGTGCTAGGGTTCTAGATACGCAGTATTTT. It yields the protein CSARVLDTQYF.

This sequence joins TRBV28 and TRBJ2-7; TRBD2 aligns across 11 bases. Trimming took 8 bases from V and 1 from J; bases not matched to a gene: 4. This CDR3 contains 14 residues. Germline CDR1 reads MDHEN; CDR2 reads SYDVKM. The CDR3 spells CASRIAGGSYEQYF. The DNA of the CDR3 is TGTGCCAGCCGCATAGCGGGGGGGTCCTACGAGCAGTACTTC. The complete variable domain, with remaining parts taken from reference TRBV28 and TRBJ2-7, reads DVKVTQSSRYLVKRTGEKVFLECVQDMDHENMFWYRQDPGLGLRLIYFSYDVKMKEKGDIPEGYSVSREKKERFSLILESASTNQTSMYLCASRIAGGSYEQYFGPGTRLTVT.

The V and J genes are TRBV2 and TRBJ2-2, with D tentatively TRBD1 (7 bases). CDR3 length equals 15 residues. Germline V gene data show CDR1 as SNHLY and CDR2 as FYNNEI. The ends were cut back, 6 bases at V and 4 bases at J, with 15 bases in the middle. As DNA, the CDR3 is TGTGCCAGCAGCTCCAGGGGGGAGGCCACCGGGGAGCTGTTTTTT. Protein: CASSSRGEATGELFF.

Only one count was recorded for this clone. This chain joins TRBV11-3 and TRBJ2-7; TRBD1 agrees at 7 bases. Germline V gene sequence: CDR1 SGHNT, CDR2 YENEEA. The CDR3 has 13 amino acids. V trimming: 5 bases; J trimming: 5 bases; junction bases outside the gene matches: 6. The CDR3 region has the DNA TGTGCCAGCAGCCTCGGACAGGACAACGAGCAGTACTTC. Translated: CASSLGQDNEQYF.

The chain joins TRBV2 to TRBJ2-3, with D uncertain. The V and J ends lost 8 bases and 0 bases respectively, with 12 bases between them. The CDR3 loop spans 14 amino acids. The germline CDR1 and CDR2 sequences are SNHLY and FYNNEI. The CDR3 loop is CASGRRSSTDTQYF. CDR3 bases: TGTGCCAGCGGGCGGCGTTCTAGCACAGATACGCAGTATTTT.

CDR3 in amino acids: CASSYSKQALSYEQYF. The CDR3 nucleotides are TGTGCCAGCAGTTACTCGAAACAGGCACTTTCCTACGAGCAGTACTTC. This chain uses TRBV6-6 with TRBJ2-7; TRBD1 might be the D (5 bases). The germline V and J ends were trimmed by 0 bases and 1 base, with 13 bases remaining between them. The CDR3 runs to 16 residues. The germline CDR1 and CDR2 sequences are MNHNY and SVGAGI (reference sequence).

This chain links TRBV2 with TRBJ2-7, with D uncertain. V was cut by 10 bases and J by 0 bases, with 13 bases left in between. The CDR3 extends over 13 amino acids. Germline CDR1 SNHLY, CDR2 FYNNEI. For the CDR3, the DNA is TGTGCCACCGAGGACCTACGCTCCTACGAGCAGTACTTC. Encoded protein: CATEDLRSYEQYF.

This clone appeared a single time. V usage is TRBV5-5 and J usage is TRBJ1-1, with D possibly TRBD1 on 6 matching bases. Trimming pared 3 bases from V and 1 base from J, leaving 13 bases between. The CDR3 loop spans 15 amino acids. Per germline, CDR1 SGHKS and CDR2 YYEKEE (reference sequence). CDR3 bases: TGTGCCAGCAGCTCCCCCGGCAGGGGGAACACTGAAGCTTTCTTT. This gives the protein CASSSPGRGNTEAFF.

CDR3 loop: CASSRPGLAGEAYNEQFF. CDR3 nucleotides: TGTGCCAGCTCACGACCGGGACTAGCGGGAGAAGCCTACAATGAGCAGTTCTTC. The V and J genes are TRBV18 and TRBJ2-1, with TRBD2 identical over 14 bases. V gave up 4 bases and J gave up 2 bases; unmatched junction bases: 7. Germline CDR1 is KGHSH and CDR2 is LQKENI. There are 18 residues in the CDR3.

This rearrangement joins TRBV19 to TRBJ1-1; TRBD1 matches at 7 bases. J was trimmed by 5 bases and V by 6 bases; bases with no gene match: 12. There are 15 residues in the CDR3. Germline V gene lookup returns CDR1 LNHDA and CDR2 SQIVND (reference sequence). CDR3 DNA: TGTGCCAGTAGCAATACAGGGGCGGTAGTTACTGAAGCTTTCTTT. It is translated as CASSNTGAVVTEAFF.